The 13 T cell receptor beta chains listed next were all sequenced from one sample in a study of blood T cell repertoires in COVID-19. TCRdb's copy holds only in-frame clones and misses some; the assay was immunoSEQ multiplex PCR. The repertoire holds roughly 120,000 clones, with approximately 81% as singletons. The specimen sequenced was peripheral blood. These TCRs come from a human donor in a cohort sampled during active COVID-19.

The V and J genes are TRBV19 and TRBJ2-3; TRBD2 matches at 8 bases. The J segment lost 3 bases and the V segment lost 3 bases, leaving 5 bases of the junction unmatched. This CDR3 region has 15 residues. CDR1 and CDR2 (germline): LNHDA, SQIVND (reference sequence). The CDR3 reads CASSMEGLGTDTQYF. The CDR3 DNA is TGTGCCAGTAGTATGGAGGGACTAGGAACAGATACGCAGTATTTT.

This chain joins TRBV4-1 and TRBJ1-5; 7 bases line up with TRBD1. V trimming: 1 base; J trimming: 5 bases; junction bases outside the gene matches: 5. Per the germline V gene, CDR1 is MGHRA and CDR2 is YSYEKL. There are 15 residues in the CDR3. The CDR3: CASSQAGGRDQPQHF. The CDR3 coding sequence is TGCGCCAGCAGCCAAGCAGGGGGGCGCGATCAGCCCCAGCATTTT.

V and J are TRBV28 and TRBJ2-7; no definite D call. The length of the CDR3 is 15 residues. Germline CDR1 and CDR2: MDHEN and SYDVKM. V lost 5 bases, J lost 3 bases, and 17 bases lay in between. The chain's CDR3 is CASSPPRLRHYEQYF. DNA for the CDR3: TGTGCCAGCAGTCCCCCCCGACTCCGGCACTACGAGCAGTACTTC. Using reference TRBV28 and TRBJ2-7 for the parts outside the CDR3, the full variable domain is DVKVTQSSRYLVKRTGEKVFLECVQDMDHENMFWYRQDPGLGLRLIYFSYDVKMKEKGDIPEGYSVSREKKERFSLILESASTNQTSMYLCASSPPRLRHYEQYFGPGTRLTVT.

V usage is TRBV19 and J usage is TRBJ2-5; D gene uncertain. Germline loops: CDR1 LNHDA, CDR2 SQIVND (reference sequence). The length of the CDR3 is 15 residues. With 2 bases removed from V and 5 bases from J, the gap between germline ends came to 15 bases. The DNA of the CDR3 is TGTGCCAGTAGTATATTAGGCGGTAGGTGGGAGACCCAGTACTTC. It encodes CASSILGGRWETQYF. The complete variable domain, with remaining parts taken from reference TRBV19 and TRBJ2-5, reads DGGITQSPKYLFRKEGQNVTLSCEQNLNHDAMYWYRQDPGQGLRLIYYSQIVNDFQKGDIAEGYSVSREKKESFPLTVTSAQKNPTAFYLCASSILGGRWETQYFGPGTRLLVL.

This clone appeared once. The chain joins TRBV10-2 to TRBJ2-7, with TRBD1 identical over 8 bases. This CDR3 comprises 14 residues. J lost 0 bases, V lost 9 bases, and 7 bases had no gene match. Germline V CDR1 and CDR2: WSHSY, SAAADI. CDR3 DNA: TGCGCCAGTACCGGACAGGGTGGCTCCTACGAGCAGTACTTC. This codes for CASTGQGGSYEQYF.

This chain connects TRBV6-2 or TRBV6-3 to TRBJ2-7; possibly TRBD2 for D (6 bases). Germline CDR1 MNHEY, CDR2 SVGEGT. The CDR3 has 14 residues. V was cut by 2 bases and J by 3 bases, with 11 bases left in between. The DNA for the CDR3 is TGTGCCAGCAGTTACGGCGGGACCCTCTACGAGCAGTACTTC. Its protein product is CASSYGGTLYEQYF.

This sequence joins TRBV19 and TRBJ1-1; perhaps TRBD1 as D (6 bases). CDR3 size: 13 residues. V was clipped by 7 bases and J by 9 bases, with 18 bases between them. The germline V gene encodes CDR1 LNHDA and CDR2 SQIVND (reference sequence). The CDR3 DNA reads TGTGCCAGTACCCTTCCCGGGACACGCAAAGCTTTCTTT. Amino acids: CASTLPGTRKAFF.

The chain links TRBV27 to TRBJ2-3, with 8 bases identical to TRBD2. Germline V gene sequence: CDR1 MNHEY, CDR2 SMNVEV (reference sequence). J gave up 0 bases and V 8 bases, and 1 base lay outside the gene matches. This CDR3 comprises 13 residues. CDR3 sequence (DNA): TGTGCCAGCCGACTAGCGAGCACAGATACGCAGTATTTT. It translates to CASRLASTDTQYF.

The gene calls are TRBV6-6 and TRBJ1-1; 11 positions agree with TRBD1. From germline, CDR1 is MNHNY and CDR2 SVGAGI (reference sequence). CDR3 size: 15 residues. With V trimmed by 6 bases and J by 10 bases, 13 bases remained unmatched. The CDR3 sequence is CASRGSPGQGEGAFF. CDR3 sequence (DNA): TGTGCCAGCAGGGGGAGTCCGGGACAGGGGGAGGGAGCTTTCTTT.

This clone occurred once. Written as DNA, the CDR3 is TGTGCCAGCAGCTCGACTAGCGGGGGGGCGCCCGGGGAGCTGTTTTTT. This encodes CASSSTSGGAPGELFF. This rearrangement joins TRBV11-2 to TRBJ2-2; 14 bases align to TRBD2. The length of the CDR3 is 16 residues. Trimming cost V 4 bases and J 6 bases; bases outside gene matches: 4. The germline CDR1 and CDR2 sequences are SGHAT and FQNNGV.

The V and J genes are TRBV23-1 and TRBJ2-1, with a tentative D call TRBD1 (6 bases). TRBV23-1 is annotated as an ORF whose role is uncertain. The CDR3 totals 11 residues. The germline V and J ends were trimmed by 6 bases and 10 bases, with 10 bases remaining between them. The CDR3 sequence is CASSRGREQFF. DNA of the CDR3: TGCGCCAGCAGCAGGGGAAGGGAGCAGTTCTTC.

The rearrangement uses TRBV7-2 and TRBJ2-7, with a weak D call TRBD1 (5 bases). The CDR3 runs 12 residues. V lost 5 bases to trimming and J lost 3 bases, with 8 bases between them. Germline CDR1 reads SGHTA; CDR2 reads FQGNSA. CDR3 in DNA: TGTGCCAGCAGCGCAACAGGCTACGAGCAGTACTTC. This gives the protein CASSATGYEQYF.

The rearrangement links TRBV5-1 to TRBJ1-6, with 9 positions matching TRBD1. The V gene's germline CDR1 is SGHRS and CDR2 YFSETQ. This CDR3 is 15 amino acids long. With V trimmed by 2 bases and J by 6 bases, 3 bases remained unmatched. CDR3 bases: TGCGCCAGCAGCTTAGGACAGGGGACTAATTCACCCCTCCACTTT. This gives the protein CASSLGQGTNSPLHF.